The 4 T cell receptor beta chains listed next were all sequenced from one sample in a study of T cells after yellow fever vaccination (dated by TCRdb to 2018 to 2020). To prepare the library, 5' RACE was applied. The instrument given in TCRdb is Illumina NovaSeq 6000. TCRdb itself trimmed the public reads at Q25 with fastp, ran MiXCR and retained productive beta chains. For every CDR3 protein sequence, its rows merge into one entry that carries the most common genes and DNA. The sample records under 400,000 distinct CDR3 sequences, approximately 12% of which are singletons. The ten largest clonotypes hold approximately 3.4% of the sample. The treatment or condition label on this specimen signifies: live attenuated yellow fever vaccine strain. The material was CD4+ T cells sorted from PBMCs, obtained 15 days after the yellow fever booster vaccination. These receptors all come from a man aged 18 to 29 who received the YFV17D yellow fever vaccine.

This clonotype has more than one count but fewer than ten. The chain combines TRBV11-1 with TRBJ2-5; no reliable D call. Germline lookup yields CDR1 SGHAT and CDR2 FQDESV (reference sequence). CDR3 length: 13 residues. The V and J ends lost 3 bases and 0 bases respectively, with 5 bases between them. CDR3: CASSFEYQETQYF. In nucleotides, the CDR3 is TGTGCCAGCAGCTTTGAGTACCAAGAGACCCAGTACTTC.

This clonotype has more than one count but fewer than ten. The rearrangement uses TRBV6-5 and TRBJ1-1, with 7 bases that match TRBD1. V trimming: 7 bases; J trimming: 5 bases; junction bases outside the gene matches: 10. The CDR3 loop spans 14 amino acids. Per the germline V gene, CDR1 is MNHEY and CDR2 is SVGAGI. This chain's CDR3 is CASNLGPGGTEAFF. CDR3 nucleotides: TGTGCCAGCAACCTCGGGCCAGGGGGGACTGAAGCTTTCTTT.

This chain uses TRBV7-9 with TRBJ2-3; 7 bases map to TRBD1. With 3 bases clipped from V and 4 bases from J, the junction kept 4 bases outside the gene matches. Germline V gene data show CDR1 as SEHNR and CDR2 as FQNEAQ (reference sequence). The CDR3 contains 14 residues. The CDR3 bases are TGTGCCAGCAGCTTTCGACAGGGCCCAGATACGCAGTATTTT. Translation gives CASSFRQGPDTQYF.

This clonotype was observed a handful of times. The J gene is TRBJ2-5, the V gene TRBV9; tentative D call: TRBD1 (5 bases). This CDR3 spans 14 amino acids. The V end was cut by 2 bases, the J end by 4 bases, with 12 bases between. The germline gives CDR1 SGDLS, CDR2 YYNGEE. The CDR3 DNA is TGTGCCAGCAGCGTTCCAGGGATTCCAGAGACCCAGTACTTC. This translates into CASSVPGIPETQYF.